Listed here are 13 T cell receptor beta chains from one sample, sequenced in a study of cytomegalovirus exposure and HLA in healthy donors. The PCR contained 60 Vbeta and 13 Jbeta primers. The method was immunoSEQ multiplex PCR; TCRdb's version includes in-frame clones alone and lacks a portion of them. The sample carries under 200,000 clones, around 68% recorded once. Specimen: PBMCs. The receptors derive from a man aged 50 to 60 in good health and CMV-seronegative.

The J gene is TRBJ1-1, the V gene TRBV28; tentatively, D is TRBD1 (5 bases). V gave up 6 bases and J gave up 5 bases, with 16 bases separating them. The CDR3 totals 14 residues. The germline gives CDR1 MDHEN, CDR2 SYDVKM. The CDR3 coding sequence is TGTGCCAGCAGCGGAGACGGGCGGGGGACTGAAGCTTTCTTT. This gives the protein CASSGDGRGTEAFF.

This chain links TRBV12-5 with TRBJ2-7; perhaps TRBD1 as D (5 bases). V gave up 6 bases and J gave up 4 bases, with 10 bases separating them. The CDR3 has 12 amino acids. CDR1 and CDR2 from the germline V gene are LGHNT and FRNRAP. The CDR3 loop reads CASGLDSYEQYF. DNA for the CDR3: TGTGCTAGTGGCCTCGACAGTTACGAGCAGTACTTC. Looking up the rest from reference TRBV12-5 and TRBJ2-7 gives the full variable domain: DARVTQTPRHKVTEMGQEVTMRCQPILGHNTVFWYRQTMMQGLELLAYFRNRAPLDDSGMPKDRFSAEMPDATLATLKIQPSEPRDSAVYFCASGLDSYEQYFGPGTRLTVT.

V gene TRBV7-9 combines with J gene TRBJ2-7, with 9 bases lining up with TRBD1. Germline trimming cut 4 bases from V and 5 bases from J; bases unmatched to any gene: 9. Germline-derived CDR1 and CDR2 are SEHNR and FQNEAQ (reference sequence). The CDR3 length is 15 residues. The CDR3 reads CASSSAPGQGHEQYF. In DNA form, the CDR3 reads TGTGCCAGCAGCTCAGCCCCGGGACAGGGACACGAGCAGTACTTC.

The CDR3 coding sequence is TGTGCCAGCAGCCCACAGGGTAACACCGGGGAGCTGTTTTTT. Translation: CASSPQGNTGELFF. J is TRBJ2-2 and V is TRBV7-2; D may be TRBD1 (6 bases). The CDR3 extends over 14 amino acids. Germline V gives CDR1 SGHTA, CDR2 FQGNSA. V gave up 5 bases and J gave up 2 bases, with 9 bases separating them.

V and J are TRBV6-1 and TRBJ2-3, with 8 positions matching TRBD1. The CDR3 is made up of 16 amino acids. Unmatched junction bases numbered 2, after V lost 0 bases and J lost 0 bases. Germline V gene lookup returns CDR1 MNHNS and CDR2 SASEGT. Here the CDR3 DNA reads TGTGCCAGCAGTGAAGCGTGGACAGGGAGCACAGATACGCAGTATTTT. The encoded protein is CASSEAWTGSTDTQYF.

The chain has TRBV5-4 and TRBJ1-1, with D possibly matching TRBD1 (5 bases). The V end lost 4 bases, the J end lost 0 bases, and 19 bases lay between the germline ends. The CDR3 spans 17 residues. The germline V gene has CDR1 SGHNT and CDR2 YYREEE (reference sequence). The CDR3 nucleotides read TGTGCCAGCAGCCTGGGACCCTCGGGGGGAGTGAACACTGAAGCTTTCTTT. It is translated as CASSLGPSGGVNTEAFF.

CDR3 nucleotide sequence: TGTGCCAGCAGTGACCCCAGGGGGCAGTATGAGCAGTACTTC. Its protein is CASSDPRGQYEQYF. This chain uses TRBV6-1 with TRBJ2-5, with 8 bases identical to TRBD1. The junction had 11 bases not matched to a gene; V was cut back by 3 bases and J by 11 bases. Germline loops: CDR1 MNHNS, CDR2 SASEGT. CDR3 length equals 14 residues.

This chain links TRBV10-1 with TRBJ2-7; TRBD1 matches 9 bases. Germline V gene data show CDR1 as WNHNN and CDR2 as SYGVQD (reference sequence). V trimming: 1 base; J trimming: 7 bases; junction bases outside the gene matches: 5. CDR3 size: 14 residues. The CDR3 sequence is CASSELGQGGEQYF. The CDR3 DNA sequence: TGCGCCAGCAGTGAGTTGGGACAGGGTGGAGAGCAGTACTTC.

The rearrangement joins TRBV10-2 to TRBJ2-5; the match to TRBD2 covers 8 bases. The J call is in doubt because the DNA end fits TRBJ2-7 better. Germline CDR1 reads WSHSY; CDR2 reads SAAADI. The CDR3 has 15 amino acids. CDR3 residues: CASSESIAGPYEQYF. CDR3 sequence (DNA): TGCGCCAGCAGTGAGTCGATAGCGGGGCCCTACGAGCAGTACTTC.

This rearrangement joins TRBV27 to TRBJ1-2; 9 bases are shared with TRBD1. CDR1 is MNHEY and CDR2 is SMNVEV in the germline V gene (reference sequence). Trimming removed 2 bases from V and 1 base from J; junction bases left unmatched: 2. CDR3 size: 15 residues. CDR3 residues: CASSLTGQGNYGYTF. CDR3 nucleotides: TGTGCCAGCAGTTTAACGGGACAGGGTAACTATGGCTACACCTTC.

CDR3 loop: CASSYGGADTQYF. CDR3 bases: TGTGCCAGCAGCTATGGAGGGGCAGATACGCAGTATTTT. J is TRBJ2-3 and V is TRBV7-6, with TRBD2 as a possible D gene (6 bases). The V end lost 4 bases, the J end lost 4 bases, and 9 bases lay between the germline ends. The CDR3 runs 13 residues. Germline V gives CDR1 SGHVS, CDR2 FNYEAQ.

This chain uses TRBV5-5 with TRBJ2-5, with 8 bases that match TRBD2. The CDR3 has 15 amino acids. Germline CDR1 and CDR2: SGHKS and YYEKEE (reference sequence). The V segment lost 3 bases and the J segment 4 bases; nucleotides outside the gene matches: 8. The CDR3 DNA is TGTGCCAGCAGCTCTGGACTAGCAATGGGAGAGACCCAGTACTTC. Its translation is CASSSGLAMGETQYF.

V usage is TRBV11-2 and J usage is TRBJ1-5; TRBD1 might be the D (6 bases). CDR3 length equals 14 residues. CDR1 and CDR2 (germline): SGHAT, FQNNGV. The V end was cut by 0 bases, the J end by 5 bases, with 8 bases between. CDR3 in amino acids: CASSLDGGHQPQHF. The DNA of the CDR3 is TGTGCCAGCAGCTTAGACGGGGGGCATCAGCCCCAGCATTTT.